These 25 T cell receptor beta chains were all obtained from the same sample, sequenced in a study of spatial heterogeneity in lung cancer. Each CDR3 protein gets one entry after TCRdb re-called the 5' RACE reads with MiXCR. This table has about 9,000 distinct CDR3 sequences, approximately 5% appearing once. The time point here: sample taken at primary tumor resection. Extraction of whole RNA from tumor, nontumor lung or frozen PBMC preceded unsorted sequencing. Sequencing used PBMCs, obtained at surgery. These receptors were obtained from a male donor with early-stage non-small cell lung cancer.

This clonotype was counted ten times or more. This beta chain came through as a stray read in a library set up for alpha chains, and its size says little. The chain links TRBV7-8 to TRBJ2-2; no clear D gene. Trimming took 3 bases from V and 5 from J, leaving 7 bases between them. The CDR3 spans 13 residues. From germline, CDR1 is SGHVS and CDR2 FQNEAQ. The CDR3 region is CASSFPETGELFF. DNA for the CDR3: TGTGCCAGCAGCTTCCCGGAAACCGGGGAGCTGTTTTTT.

By its share, this clonotype is medium-sized. This beta chain is an unintended read in a library built for alpha chains; its size means little. The V gene is TRBV6-4, the J gene TRBJ2-3; TRBD2 agrees at 12 bases. V lost 4 bases to trimming and J lost 4 bases; unmatched junction nucleotides: 0. The V gene's germline CDR1 is MRHNA and CDR2 SNTAGT. The CDR3 sequence is 14 residues long. The chain's CDR3 is CASSGTSGADTQYF. Written as DNA, the CDR3 is TGTGCCAGCAGTGGGACTAGCGGGGCAGATACGCAGTATTTT.

This clonotype is labeled medium-sized (0.01 to 0.1%). Because this beta chain is a stray read in a library intended to capture alpha chains, its abundance should not be given much weight. This chain uses TRBV4-1 with TRBJ1-5; perhaps TRBD1 as D (5 bases). V gave up 0 bases and J gave up 9 bases, with 15 bases separating them. CDR1 and CDR2 (germline): MGHRA, YSYEKL. The CDR3 runs 15 residues. The CDR3 DNA sequence: TGCGCCAGCAGCCAAGATTTAGGACACGGGGGGCCCCAGCATTTT. As protein: CASSQDLGHGGPQHF.

This clonotype has ten or more counts. In a library made to pick up alpha chains, this beta chain is a stray read with a size that means little. The chain employs TRBV7-2 and TRBJ2-1; D remains ambiguous. Germline values: CDR1 SGHTA, CDR2 FQGNSA. The CDR3 totals 13 residues. V shed 3 bases and J shed 7 bases, with 10 bases lying between them. CDR3 DNA: TGTGCCAGCAGCTTCTATCTGGGGAATGAGCAGTTCTTC. Translating gives CASSFYLGNEQFF.

This clonotype has a count of ten or more. This beta chain appears as a stray read in a library generated for alpha chains; its size is not informative. This chain uses TRBV3-1 with TRBJ1-5; TRBD1 matches at 7 bases. CDR1 and CDR2 from the germline V gene are LGHDT and YNNKEL (reference sequence). J lost 6 bases, V lost 4 bases, and 3 bases had no gene match. The CDR3 sequence is 13 residues long. Here the CDR3 reads CASSPGTVQPQHF. The CDR3 DNA reads as TGTGCCAGCAGCCCCGGGACAGTTCAGCCCCAGCATTTT.

This clonotype came up many times. Because this beta chain is a stray read in a library intended to capture alpha chains, its abundance should not be given much weight. The chain links TRBV29-1 to TRBJ2-1; 14 bases are a match to TRBD2. The CDR3 sequence is 17 residues long. After removal of 3 bases from V and 0 bases from J, the junction contained 4 bases not matched to a gene. Germline values: CDR1 SQVTM, CDR2 ANQGSEA. CDR3 nucleotides: TGCAGCGTTGAGGGACTAGCGGGGGTCAGCTCCTACAATGAGCAGTTCTTC. This sequence encodes CSVEGLAGVSSYNEQFF.

This clonotype came up a few times. This beta chain was picked up by a library intended for alpha chains and is off target, so its count carries little meaning. The rearrangement uses TRBV24-1 and TRBJ2-1; 7 nucleotides agree with TRBD2. CDR3 size: 15 residues. V dropped 7 bases and J dropped 6; count of bases not matched to a gene: 11. Germline CDR1 is KGHDR and CDR2 is SFDVKD. CDR3: CATSRGPRGSNEQFF. CDR3 nucleotides: TGTGCCACCAGCCGAGGGCCACGCGGGAGCAATGAGCAGTTCTTC.

This clonotype occurred many times. As an off-target read in a library built for alpha chains, this beta chain has a frequency of little significance. V gene TRBV28 combines with J gene TRBJ2-4; D is unresolved. The germline V and J ends were trimmed by 3 bases and 9 bases, with 6 bases remaining between them. The CDR3 sequence is 11 residues long. Per the germline V gene, CDR1 is MDHEN and CDR2 is SYDVKM. The CDR3 loop is CASSLKIIQYF. The CDR3 region has the DNA TGTGCCAGCAGTTTGAAGATCATTCAGTACTTC.

This clonotype came up many times. Found in a library prepared for alpha chains, this beta chain is an off-target read, and its abundance has little meaning. This sequence joins TRBV29-1 and TRBJ1-1, with a weak D call TRBD1 (6 bases). Germline V gives CDR1 SQVTM, CDR2 ANQGSEA. The CDR3 is 11 residues long. V was pared by 6 bases and J by 7 bases, with 12 bases between. The CDR3 DNA reads TGCAGCGTGGTTAGGGGGGGTGAAGCTTTCTTT. It encodes CSVVRGGEAFF.

This clonotype was seen a few times. Found in a library prepared for alpha chains, this beta chain is an off-target read, and its abundance has little meaning. The CDR3 sequence: CSGKPGQGSEQFF. CDR3 nucleotides: TGCAGCGGTAAGCCGGGACAGGGATCTGAGCAGTTCTTC. The rearrangement joins TRBV29-1 to TRBJ2-1; 9 bases fit TRBD1. Losses at the gene ends were 7 bases for V and 9 bases for J; bases not matched to a gene: 10. CDR1 is SQVTM and CDR2 is ANQGSEA in the germline V gene. CDR3 length: 13 amino acids.

This clonotype was seen many times. This beta chain is an unintended read in a library built for alpha chains; its size means little. V and J are TRBV2 and TRBJ1-6; D perhaps matches TRBD1 (5 bases). Germline values: CDR1 SNHLY, CDR2 FYNNEI. Deletions cut 7 bases from V and 6 bases from J, with 13 bases between. This CDR3 region has 14 residues. The CDR3 is CASTSRGANSPLHF. The CDR3 region has the DNA TGTGCCAGCACTTCCCGGGGCGCTAATTCACCCCTCCACTTT.

By share, this clonotype ranks as medium-sized (0.01 to 0.1%). The library was designed around alpha chains, so this beta chain is a stray read whose abundance carries little weight. J is TRBJ1-2 and V is TRBV29-1; 10 bases map to TRBD1. V shed 7 bases and J 3 bases; nucleotides not matched to a gene: 2. CDR1 and CDR2 (germline): SQVTM, ANQGSEA. CDR3 size: 12 residues. The CDR3 loop reads CSAGQGDYGYTF. The CDR3 DNA reads as TGCAGCGCAGGACAGGGGGACTATGGCTACACCTTC. Supplemented by reference TRBV29-1 and TRBJ1-2, the full variable domain reads SAVISQKPSRDICQRGTSLTIQCQVDSQVTMMFWYRQQPGQSLTLIATANQGSEATYESGFVIDKFPISRPNLTFSTLTVSNMSPEDSSIYLCSAGQGDYGYTFGSGTRLTVV.

This clonotype has at least ten counts. The library was built for alpha chains, so this beta chain is an off-target read and its size means little. This chain uses TRBV2 with TRBJ1-2, with 7 nucleotides matching TRBD1. The CDR3 spans 12 residues. CDR1 SNHLY and CDR2 FYNNEI come from the germline V gene. Trimming removed 9 bases from V and 4 bases from J; junction bases left unmatched: 5. The CDR3 spells CARQGLGYGYTF. In DNA form, the CDR3 reads TGTGCCAGACAGGGGTTAGGCTATGGCTACACCTTC.

This clonotype was detected a few times. A library prepared for alpha chains yielded this beta chain as an off-target read; its size is of little meaning. The V gene is TRBV7-8, the J gene TRBJ2-3; 7 bases agree with TRBD2. After removal of 2 bases from V and 6 bases from J, the junction contained 5 bases not matched to a gene. Looked up from germline, CDR1 is SGHVS and CDR2 is FQNEAQ. There are 14 residues in the CDR3. The DNA for the CDR3 is TGTGCCAGCAGCTTAAAGGGAGGGTTGGATACGCAGTATTTT. Protein product: CASSLKGGLDTQYF.

This clonotype came up many times. In a library made to pick up alpha chains, this beta chain is a stray read with a size that means little. The J gene is TRBJ1-4, the V gene TRBV2, with D unclear. Germline V lookup: CDR1 SNHLY, CDR2 FYNNEI. This CDR3 comprises 13 residues. Between the trimmed V and J ends, which lost 4 bases and 5 bases, there was a span of 8 bases. This CDR3 is CASSVSLNEKLFF. The CDR3 DNA follows: TGTGCCAGCAGTGTATCTCTAAATGAAAAACTGTTTTTT.

This clonotype is medium-sized (0.01 to 0.1%) by share. The library was designed around alpha chains, so this beta chain is a stray read whose abundance carries little weight. The chain combines TRBV15 with TRBJ2-3, with 8 bases that match TRBD2. The junction had 10 bases not matched to a gene; V was cut back by 5 bases and J by 3 bases. CDR3 length equals 16 residues. The V gene's germline CDR1 is LNHNV and CDR2 YYDKDF (reference sequence). CDR3 sequence (DNA): TGTGCCACCAGCGTTGGGGCGAGCGGGGGAACAGATACGCAGTATTTT. Protein sequence: CATSVGASGGTDTQYF.

This clonotype was detected ten times or more. A library prepared for alpha chains yielded this beta chain as an off-target read; its size is of little meaning. The chain employs TRBV25-1 and TRBJ2-7, with a weak D call TRBD2 (6 bases). The V gene lost 6 bases and the J gene lost 9 bases, with 12 bases spanning the gap. This CDR3 contains 11 residues. Germline V lookup: CDR1 MGHDK, CDR2 SYGVNS. The CDR3 loop is CASRIAGRQYF. DNA for the CDR3: TGTGCCAGCAGAATCGCGGGAAGGCAGTACTTC.

This clonotype appeared a few times. Because the library targeted alpha chains, this beta chain is an off-target read whose size means little. The V call is TRBV2, the J call TRBJ1-2, with D tentatively TRBD1 (6 bases). The germline V gene has CDR1 SNHLY and CDR2 FYNNEI. This CDR3 is 13 amino acids long. V shed 6 bases and J shed 8 bases, with 16 bases lying between them. The CDR3, as DNA: TGTGCCAGCAGCCCCGGGCGGGGGGCCGGCTACACCTTC. Protein product: CASSPGRGAGYTF. The variable domain in full, with the rest retrieved from reference TRBV2 and TRBJ1-2, is EPEVTQTPSHQVTQMGQEVILRCVPISNHLYFYWYRQILGQKVEFLVSFYNNEISEKSEIFDDQFSVERPDGSNFTLKIRSTKLEDSAMYFCASSPGRGAGYTFGSGTRLTVV.

Turning to this clonotype: A much larger clone differs from this one at a single base, so this may be a read error. Because the library targeted alpha chains, this beta chain is an off-target read whose size means little. This chain uses TRBV5-6 with TRBJ2-5; D might be TRBD1 or TRBD2, each matching 5 bases. Germline CDR1 reads SGHDT; CDR2 reads YYEEEE. The V end lost 7 bases, the J end lost 5 bases, and 18 bases lay between the germline ends. This CDR3 is built from 14 residues. The CDR3 sequence is CASANRDLSETQYF. The CDR3 region has the DNA TGTGCCAGCGCAAACCGGGACCTATCTGAGACCCAGTACTTC.

This clonotype counts as medium-sized. In a library made to pick up alpha chains, this beta chain is a stray read with a size that means little. This chain uses TRBV12-3 or TRBV12-4 with TRBJ1-5; TRBD1 matches at 7 bases. Losses at the gene ends were 6 bases for V and 2 bases for J; bases not matched to a gene: 13. The CDR3 length is 17 residues. The CDR3 DNA reads TGTGCCAGCAGCTTTGAGAGGGGGCTAGGGGGCAATCAGCCCCAGCATTTT. Translating gives CASSFERGLGGNQPQHF.

By share of the sample, this clonotype is medium-sized. This beta chain represents an off-target read in a library built for alpha chains; its size is of limited meaning. The J gene is TRBJ2-5, the V gene TRBV10-3, with 11 nucleotides matching TRBD1. With 5 bases clipped from V and 5 bases from J, the junction kept 7 bases outside the gene matches. Per the germline V gene, CDR1 is ENHRY and CDR2 is SYGVKD. The CDR3 consists of 15 residues. The DNA of the CDR3 is TGTGCCATCAGTTCCGGACAGGGGGCCAGGGAGACCCAGTACTTC. Translation: CAISSGQGARETQYF.

This clonotype was picked up a small number of times. Because the library targeted alpha chains, this beta chain is an off-target read whose size means little. This sequence joins TRBV7-2 and TRBJ2-3; no clear D. This CDR3 is 14 amino acids long. Germline CDR1 and CDR2: SGHTA and FQGNSA. The V gene lost 1 base and the J gene lost 0 bases, with 5 bases spanning the gap. The CDR3 nucleotides are TGTGCCAGCAGCTTAGGAGCTAGCACAGATACGCAGTATTTT. This gives the protein CASSLGASTDTQYF.

The table lists this clonotype with many counts. The size of this beta chain means little, since it is a stray read in a library made for alpha chains. The chain combines TRBV5-1 with TRBJ2-2; D might be TRBD1 or TRBD2, each matching 6 bases. Germline V lookup: CDR1 SGHRS, CDR2 YFSETQ. The ends were cut back, 0 bases at V and 4 bases at J, with 10 bases in the middle. The CDR3 sequence is 15 residues long. CDR3 DNA sequence: TGCGCCAGCAGCTTGGCACAGGGAGGCACCGGGGAGCTGTTTTTT. Protein product: CASSLAQGGTGELFF.

Worth noting for this clonotype: Since the library was made to target alpha chains, this beta chain is a stray read and its abundance is not meaningful. V is TRBV7-2 and J is TRBJ1-3; TRBD1 might be the D (5 bases). CDR1 SGHTA and CDR2 FQGNSA come from the germline V gene. CDR3 length equals 17 residues. Trimming removed 1 base at V and 5 bases at J, with 18 bases between. DNA of the CDR3: TGTGCCAGCAGCTTAGACCCCGGGACGGTTCTACGAAACACCATATATTTT. Its translation is CASSLDPGTVLRNTIYF.

This clonotype occurred many times. This beta chain represents an off-target read in a library built for alpha chains; its size is of limited meaning. The chain employs TRBV4-2 and TRBJ2-5; tentatively, D is TRBD2 (5 bases). Per the germline V gene, CDR1 is LGHNA and CDR2 is YNFKEQ. Trimming stripped 0 bases from V and 5 bases from J, with 7 bases between. CDR3 size: 13 residues. For the CDR3, the DNA is TGTGCCAGCAGCCAAGATGAGCGGGAGACCCAGTACTTC. This gives the protein CASSQDERETQYF.